The clone carrying this TCR beta chain was detected a few times. Its antigen is not known. This entry is derived from a study of cytomegalovirus exposure and HLA in healthy donors. Overall study findings and caveats: Roughly uniform sequencing depth across donors was assumed, possibly incorrectly. Among the most significant clusters, several appeared linked to common viral pathogens in a later analysis. The dataset shows that most TCR sequences were rare, while some public TCRs occurred in many donors. Most TCR beta V segments were productive about 87% or about 30% of the time in an earlier analysis.

CDR1 and CDR2 (germline): SGHRS, YFSETQ. With 4 bases removed from V and 9 bases from J, the gap between germline ends came to 20 bases. The CDR3 has 14 amino acids. PCR primers comprised 60 Vbeta and 13 Jbeta primers. Assay: immunoSEQ multiplex PCR; the TCRdb copy retains only in-frame clones and omits some. Of approximately 150,000 clones detected, 68% appear once; the ten largest clones hold 2.8%. V usage is TRBV5-1 and J usage is TRBJ2-7; a possible D gene is TRBD1 (8 bases). Sequenced input: PBMCs. This sequence originates from a woman aged 40 to 50 in good health and CMV-seropositive. The CDR3 region is CASSPGGQECAQYF. Here the CDR3 DNA reads TGCGCCAGCAGCCCGGGGGGACAGGAGTGTGCGCAGTACTTC. The entire variable domain, with the rest obtained from reference TRBV5-1 and TRBJ2-7, is as follows: KAGVTQTPRYLIKTRGQQVTLSCSPISGHRSVSWYQQTPGQGLQFLFEYFSETQRNKGNFPGRFSGRQFSNSRSEMNVSTLELGDSALYLCASSPGGQECAQYFGPGTRLTVT.